This TCR beta chain was sequenced during a study of vaccination effects on CD4 cells after COVID-19. Germline assignment: CDR1 SGDLS and CDR2 YYNGEE. V dropped 4 bases and J dropped 0 bases, with 12 bases sitting between them. The CDR3 totals 15 residues. In regard to this clone: Its specificity is not known.

The ViraFEST assay expanded antigen-specific CD4+ T cells with viral peptide pools before sequencing. The culture ran for nine to ten days, and then CD4+ T cells were isolated. Either the mRNA-1273 or the BNT162b2 vaccine was given to participants as two doses. Absence of prior SARS-CoV-2 infection characterized the vaccine recipients, who showed negative nucleocapsid antibodies. Profiled with immunoSEQ multiplex PCR; TCRdb holds only in-frame clones, not every one. The sample holds under 40,000 clones, 55% to 75% seen once. The rearrangement uses TRBV9 and TRBJ2-3; no clear D. Specimen: CD4+ T cells from PBMCs cultured with HCoV-229E spike peptides, collected after COVID-19 vaccination. This receptor was obtained from a human donor who received a COVID-19 vaccine. The CDR3 DNA is TGTGCCAGCAGCTTGACTCGGTATAGCACAGATACGCAGTATTTT. It specifies CASSLTRYSTDTQYF.